The clone carrying this T cell receptor (beta chain) was detected only a few times. Its target is unknown. The TCR beta libraries were generated through quantitative 5'-RACE incorporating molecular barcodes. One entry per CDR3 protein, called by TCRdb with MiXCR from the 5' RACE reads. The table lists about 300,000 distinct CDR3 sequences, around 10% of them singletons. The data are from a study of CD8 T cells in ankylosing spondylitis. Regarding the study as a whole: Matched synovial fluid from ankylosing spondylitis patients was reported to be enriched for disease-linked clones. Disease-linked clones had a CD8+ phenotype and relatively low frequency in peripheral blood.

Germline CDR1 is SQVTM and CDR2 is ANQGSEA. Trimming cost V 4 bases and J 7 bases; bases outside gene matches: 5. This CDR3 has 13 amino acids. This receptor was identified in a female donor with ankylosing spondylitis or in good health (not recorded which). What was sequenced was blood, either unsorted or a sorted T cell fraction (not recorded which). The chain links TRBV29-1 to TRBJ2-4, with 9 bases identical to TRBD1. This CDR3 reads CSVAATGGNIQYF. CDR3 DNA sequence: TGCAGCGTTGCCGCGACAGGGGGGAACATTCAGTACTTC.